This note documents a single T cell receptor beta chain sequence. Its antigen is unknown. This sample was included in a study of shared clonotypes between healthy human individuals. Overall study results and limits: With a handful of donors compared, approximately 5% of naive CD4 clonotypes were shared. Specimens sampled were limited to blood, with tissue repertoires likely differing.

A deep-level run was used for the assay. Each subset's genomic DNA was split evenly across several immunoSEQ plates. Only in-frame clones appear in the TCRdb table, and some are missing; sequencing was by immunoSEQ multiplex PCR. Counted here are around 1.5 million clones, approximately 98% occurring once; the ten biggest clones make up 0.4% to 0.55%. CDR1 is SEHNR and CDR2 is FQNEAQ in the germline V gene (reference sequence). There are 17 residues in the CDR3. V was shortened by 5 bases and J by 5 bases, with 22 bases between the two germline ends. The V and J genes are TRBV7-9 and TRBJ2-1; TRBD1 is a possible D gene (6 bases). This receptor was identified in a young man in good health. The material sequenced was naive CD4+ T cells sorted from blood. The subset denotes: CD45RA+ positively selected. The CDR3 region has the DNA TGTGCCAGCAGCACCATTGGACAGTCAGAAAACCACAATGAGCAGTTCTTC. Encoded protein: CASSTIGQSENHNEQFF. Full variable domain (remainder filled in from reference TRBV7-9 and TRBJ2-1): DTGVSQNPRHKITKRGQNVTFRCDPISEHNRLYWYRQTLGQGPEFLTYFQNEAQLEKSRLLSDRFSAERPKGSFSTLEIQRTEQGDSAMYLCASSTIGQSENHNEQFFGPGTRLTVL.